This is a list of T cell receptor beta chains from one sample in a study of T cells after yellow fever vaccination. Via MiXCR, TCRdb re-called the 5' RACE reads, giving one row per CDR3 protein. The data hold 150,000 to 200,000 distinct CDR3 sequences, with approximately 9.9% observed a single time. This material consisted of CD8+ T cells sorted from PBMCs, taken 15 days after the yellow fever booster vaccination. The source is a man younger than 35 who received the YFV17D yellow fever vaccine. CDR3s include the opening cysteine and the closing phenylalanine or tryptophan. Each record gives: D gene, V gene, J gene, clone size, CDR3 DNA, CDR3 protein. The D gene is left open where the match is weak. The size of a clone is reported for some rows only, either as once, few or many, or as a class for expanded clones.

-	TRBV5-5	TRBJ2-3	-	TGTGCCAGCAGCTTGACCAGGCGCGGGGCAAGCACAGATACGCAGTATTTT	CASSLTRRGASTDTQYF
-	TRBV5-1	TRBJ2-2	many	TGCGCCAGCAGCTTGTCCGGGACGGAGCTGTTTTTT	CASSLSGTELFF
-	TRBV20-1	TRBJ2-2	-	TGCAGTGCTACTCCCCTTAGGGGGTCGAGCACCGGGGAGCTGTTTTTT	CSATPLRGSSTGELFF
TRBD1	TRBV4-1	TRBJ2-7	-	TGCGCCAGCAGCCAGGCCATTTTAACAGGGGCTTCCCTTTACGAGCAGTACTTC	CASSQAILTGASLYEQYF
TRBD1	TRBV3-1	TRBJ1-2	few	TGTGCCAGCAGCCAAGATGGGGACAGGTCTGGCTACACCTTC	CASSQDGDRSGYTF
-	TRBV20-1	TRBJ2-1	few	TGCAGTGCGCGACAGTCCGAAATTGGGTACGGCAATGAGCAGTTCTTC	CSARQSEIGYGNEQFF
-	TRBV29-1	TRBJ2-3	-	TGCAGCGGCCCGGCAGGTTGGACAGATACGCAGTATTTT	CSGPAGWTDTQYF
-	TRBV5-5	TRBJ1-2	few	TGTGCCAGCAGCTTGTCCGGGACTTCTACCTATGGCTACACCTTC	CASSLSGTSTYGYTF
-	TRBV28	TRBJ2-5	many	TGTGCCAGCAGGGAACGGCTGGAAGAGACCCAGTACTTC	CASRERLEETQYF
-	TRBV6-2/TRBV6-3	TRBJ1-2	few	TGTGCCAGCAAGAGAAGGACAGAAACCTATGGCTACACCTTC	CASKRRTETYGYTF
-	TRBV4-2	TRBJ2-7	few	TGTGCCAGCAGCCAACGGCCCGCCTACGAGCAGTACTTC	CASSQRPAYEQYF
TRBD2	TRBV11-2	TRBJ2-3	few	TGTGCCAGCAGACTTGCGGGGGGACGCACAGATACGCAGTATTTT	CASRLAGGRTDTQYF
-	TRBV7-6	TRBJ2-5	-	TGTGCCAGCAGCTTAGACGCGGAAGAGACCCAGTACTTC	CASSLDAEETQYF
TRBD2	TRBV27	TRBJ2-5	few	TGTGCCAGCAGCCCGGATTCGAGCGGGGGGGCCCAAGAGACCCAGTACTTC	CASSPDSSGGAQETQYF
TRBD2	TRBV4-1	TRBJ2-3	many	TGCGCCAGCAGCCCAGCGGGGGACACAGATACGCAGTATTTT	CASSPAGDTDTQYF
-	TRBV6-2/TRBV6-3	TRBJ2-2	-	TGTGCCAGCAGTTACGCGTTGGGGGGCACCGGGGAGCTGTTTTTT	CASSYALGGTGELFF
TRBD1	TRBV4-1	TRBJ2-5	many	TGCGCCAGCAGACCACAGGGGGCGAAGGAGACCCAGTACTTC	CASRPQGAKETQYF
-	TRBV7-6	TRBJ2-3	few	TGTGCCAGCAGCTGGAGGCAGGATACGCAGTATTTT	CASSWRQDTQYF
-	TRBV4-1	TRBJ2-3	-	TGCGCCAGCAGCCAAGGCATAGGGAGCACAGATACGCAGTATTTT	CASSQGIGSTDTQYF
TRBD1	TRBV6-1	TRBJ1-1	many	TGTGCCAGCAGTGAAGCCCCCACAGGGGGCACTGAAGCTTTCTTT	CASSEAPTGGTEAFF
-	TRBV19	TRBJ1-6	-	TGTGCCAGTAGTATAGAATCAGGCCCGGGATCACCCCTCCACTTT	CASSIESGPGSPLHF
TRBD1	TRBV5-4	TRBJ1-1	-	TGTGCCAGCAGCTTGTCTGGGACAGCCGAAGCTTTCTTT	CASSLSGTAEAFF
TRBD2	TRBV19	TRBJ2-3	-	TGTGCCAGTAGTGTCGAACTAGCGGGACATGATACGCAGTATTTT	CASSVELAGHDTQYF
-	TRBV27	TRBJ2-7	-	TGTGCCAGCAGTTTTGGGGTCCCCCCCTACGAGCAGTACTTC	CASSFGVPPYEQYF
-	TRBV7-9	TRBJ1-1	few	TGTGCCGGCGGGGGGGCACTAAACACTGAAGCTTTCTTT	CAGGGALNTEAFF
-	TRBV7-9	TRBJ2-2	-	TGTGCCAGCAGCTTAACGCCGGGTACCGGGGAGCTGTTTTTT	CASSLTPGTGELFF
TRBD2	TRBV7-3	TRBJ2-3	few	TGTGCCAGCAGCACCCGGGGCGGGGGGCTCGATACGCAGTATTTT	CASSTRGGGLDTQYF
-	TRBV21-1	TRBJ2-6	-	TGTGCCAGCAGCCCGGAAGGGACCTCTGGGGCCAACGTCCTGACTTTC	CASSPEGTSGANVLTF
-	TRBV6-5	TRBJ1-5	few	TGTGCCAGCAGTCGACAACAGGGTACTCAGCCCCAGCATTTT	CASSRQQGTQPQHF
-	TRBV10-3	TRBJ2-7	-	TGTGCCACGAGCGGACTCAATCTTGGCTACGAGCAGTACTTC	CATSGLNLGYEQYF